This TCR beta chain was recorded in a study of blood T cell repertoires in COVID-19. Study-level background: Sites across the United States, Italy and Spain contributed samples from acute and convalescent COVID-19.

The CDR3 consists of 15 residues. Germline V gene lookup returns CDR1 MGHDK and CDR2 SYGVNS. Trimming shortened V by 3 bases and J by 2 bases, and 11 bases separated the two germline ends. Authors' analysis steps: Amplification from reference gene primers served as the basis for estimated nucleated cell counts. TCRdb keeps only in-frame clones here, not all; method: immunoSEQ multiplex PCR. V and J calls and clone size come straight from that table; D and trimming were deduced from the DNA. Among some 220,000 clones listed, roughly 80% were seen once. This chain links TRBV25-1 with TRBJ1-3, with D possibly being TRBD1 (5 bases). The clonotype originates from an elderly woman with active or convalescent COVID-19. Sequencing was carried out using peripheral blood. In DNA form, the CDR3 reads TGTGCCAGCAGTGACCCGGGAGGGGCTGGAAACACCATATATTTT. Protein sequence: CASSDPGGAGNTIYF.